There are a few counts of the clone carrying this TCR beta chain. The data were taken from a study of blood T cell repertoires in COVID-19. V lost 3 bases to trimming and J lost 6 bases, with 17 bases between them. This CDR3 comprises 14 residues. Germline CDR1 reads DFQATT; CDR2 reads SNEGSKA (reference sequence). Sequenced by immunoSEQ multiplex PCR; TCRdb stores in-frame clones only, minus some. The sample consists of about 380,000 clones, around 90% of them appearing once. The TCR comes from a man between 18 and 29 years old with active or convalescent COVID-19. This chain uses TRBV20-1 with TRBJ1-1, with a tentative D call TRBD1 (6 bases). Sequencing was carried out using peripheral blood. CDR3 bases: TGCAGTGCTAGTTCGGCACAGGGTAGCGCTGAAGCTTTCTTT. Amino acid sequence: CSASSAQGSAEAFF.